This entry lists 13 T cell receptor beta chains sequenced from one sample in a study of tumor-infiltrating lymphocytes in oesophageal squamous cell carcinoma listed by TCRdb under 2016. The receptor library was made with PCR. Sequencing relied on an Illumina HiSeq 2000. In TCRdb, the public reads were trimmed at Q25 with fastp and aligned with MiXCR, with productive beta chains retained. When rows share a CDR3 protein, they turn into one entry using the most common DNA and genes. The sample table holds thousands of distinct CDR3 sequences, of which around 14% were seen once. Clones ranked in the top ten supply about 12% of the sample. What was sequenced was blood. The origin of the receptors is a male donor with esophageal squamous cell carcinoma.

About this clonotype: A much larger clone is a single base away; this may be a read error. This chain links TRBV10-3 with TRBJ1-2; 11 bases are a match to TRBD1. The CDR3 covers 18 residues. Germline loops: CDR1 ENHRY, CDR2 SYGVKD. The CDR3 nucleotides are TGTGCCATCACCAGGACAGGGGGCGGGACTCCCGTTGACTATGGCTACAACTTC. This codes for CAITRTGGGTPVDYGYNF.

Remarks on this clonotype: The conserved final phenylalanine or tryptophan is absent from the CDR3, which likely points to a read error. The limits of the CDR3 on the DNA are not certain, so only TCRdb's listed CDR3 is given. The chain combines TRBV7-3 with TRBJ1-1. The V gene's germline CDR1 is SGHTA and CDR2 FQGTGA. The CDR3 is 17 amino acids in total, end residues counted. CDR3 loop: CASSQIRFSPTSSTSAQ.

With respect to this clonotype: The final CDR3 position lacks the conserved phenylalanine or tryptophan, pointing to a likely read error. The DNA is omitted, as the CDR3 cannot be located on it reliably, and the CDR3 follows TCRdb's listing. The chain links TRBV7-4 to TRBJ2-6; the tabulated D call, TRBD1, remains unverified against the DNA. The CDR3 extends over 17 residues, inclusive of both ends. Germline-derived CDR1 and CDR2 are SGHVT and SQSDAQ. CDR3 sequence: CASSSSGLGADGYTFGS.

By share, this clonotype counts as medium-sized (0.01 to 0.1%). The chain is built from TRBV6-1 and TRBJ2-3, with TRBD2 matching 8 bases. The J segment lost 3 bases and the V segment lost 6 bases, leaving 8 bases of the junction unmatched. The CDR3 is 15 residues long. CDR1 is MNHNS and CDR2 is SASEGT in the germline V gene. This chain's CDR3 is CASRTTGGRTDTQYF. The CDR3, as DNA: TGTGCCAGCAGAACAACGGGGGGGCGAACAGATACGCAGTATTTT.

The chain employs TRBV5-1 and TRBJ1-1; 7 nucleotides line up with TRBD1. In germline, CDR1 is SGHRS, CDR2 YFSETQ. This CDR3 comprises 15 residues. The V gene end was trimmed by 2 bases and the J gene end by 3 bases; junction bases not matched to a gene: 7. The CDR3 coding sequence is TGCGCCAGCAGCTTTACCGGGACAGCTGACACTGAAGCTTTCTTT. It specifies CASSFTGTADTEAFF.

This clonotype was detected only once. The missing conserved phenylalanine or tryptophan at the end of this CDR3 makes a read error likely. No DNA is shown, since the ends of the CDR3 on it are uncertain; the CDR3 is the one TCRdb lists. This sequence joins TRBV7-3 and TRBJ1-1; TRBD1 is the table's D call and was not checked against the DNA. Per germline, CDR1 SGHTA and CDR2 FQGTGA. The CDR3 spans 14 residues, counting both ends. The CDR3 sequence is CASSFDGGPSTSVR.

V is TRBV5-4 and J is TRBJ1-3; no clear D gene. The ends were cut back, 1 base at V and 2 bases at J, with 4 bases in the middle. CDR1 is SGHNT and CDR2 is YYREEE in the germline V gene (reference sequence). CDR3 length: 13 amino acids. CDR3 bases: TGTGCCAGCAGCTTGTCGACTGGAAACACCATATATTTT. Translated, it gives CASSLSTGNTIYF.

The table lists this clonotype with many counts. The CDR3 DNA follows: TGTGCCAGCAGTGGATTCTTGACAGGGGAATCCTACAATGAGCAGTTCTTC. Protein sequence: CASSGFLTGESYNEQFF. V and J are TRBV2 and TRBJ2-1; TRBD1 agrees at 8 bases. This CDR3 comprises 17 residues. The V gene's germline CDR1 is SNHLY and CDR2 FYNNEI. The ends lost 4 bases at V and 1 base at J; junction bases unmatched: 9.

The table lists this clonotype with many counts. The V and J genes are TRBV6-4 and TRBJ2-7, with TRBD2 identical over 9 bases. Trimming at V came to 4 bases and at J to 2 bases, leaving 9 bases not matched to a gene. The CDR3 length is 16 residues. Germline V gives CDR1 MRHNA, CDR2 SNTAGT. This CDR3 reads CASSATLAGVAYEQYF. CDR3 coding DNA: TGTGCCAGCAGTGCAACCTTAGCGGGGGTTGCCTACGAGCAGTACTTC.

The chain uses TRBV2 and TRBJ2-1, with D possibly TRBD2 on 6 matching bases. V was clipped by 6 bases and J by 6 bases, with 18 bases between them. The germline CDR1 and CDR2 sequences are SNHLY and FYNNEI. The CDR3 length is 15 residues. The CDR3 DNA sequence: TGTGCCAGCAGGTTTACCGGGACTCAATCCAATGAGCAGTTCTTC. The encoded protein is CASRFTGTQSNEQFF.

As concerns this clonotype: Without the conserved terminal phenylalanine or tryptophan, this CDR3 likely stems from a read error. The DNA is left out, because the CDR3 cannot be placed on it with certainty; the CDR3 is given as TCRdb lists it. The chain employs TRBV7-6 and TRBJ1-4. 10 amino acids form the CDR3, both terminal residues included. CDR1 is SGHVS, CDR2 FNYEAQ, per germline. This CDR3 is CASSLDPTCK.

This CDR3 reads CASSILEVHGYTF. The CDR3 DNA is TGTGCCAGTAGTATACTTGAAGTTCATGGCTACACCTTC. The chain has TRBV19 and TRBJ1-2, with unresolved D. From germline, CDR1 is LNHDA and CDR2 SQIVND (reference sequence). Between the trimmed V and J ends, which lost 2 bases and 6 bases, there was a span of 10 bases. The CDR3 consists of 13 residues. The full variable domain, its missing parts supplied by reference TRBV19 and TRBJ1-2, is DGGITQSPKYLFRKEGQNVTLSCEQNLNHDAMYWYRQDPGQGLRLIYYSQIVNDFQKGDIAEGYSVSREKKESFPLTVTSAQKNPTAFYLCASSILEVHGYTFGSGTRLTVV.

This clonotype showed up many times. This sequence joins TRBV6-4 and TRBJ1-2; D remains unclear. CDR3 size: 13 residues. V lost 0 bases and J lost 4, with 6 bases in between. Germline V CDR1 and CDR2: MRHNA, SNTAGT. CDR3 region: CASSDSSSYGYTF. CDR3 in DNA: TGTGCCAGCAGTGACTCGTCTAGCTATGGCTACACCTTC.